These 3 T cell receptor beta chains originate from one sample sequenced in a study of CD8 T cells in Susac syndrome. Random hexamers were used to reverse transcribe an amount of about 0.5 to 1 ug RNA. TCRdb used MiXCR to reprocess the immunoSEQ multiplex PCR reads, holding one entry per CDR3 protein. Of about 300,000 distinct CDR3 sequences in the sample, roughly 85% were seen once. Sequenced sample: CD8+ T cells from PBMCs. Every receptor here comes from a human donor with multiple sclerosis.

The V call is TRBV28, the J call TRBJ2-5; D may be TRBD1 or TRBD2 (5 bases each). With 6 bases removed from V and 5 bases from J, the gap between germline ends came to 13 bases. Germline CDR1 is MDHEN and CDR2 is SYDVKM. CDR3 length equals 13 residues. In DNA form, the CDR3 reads TGTGCCAGCAGGCTGTGGGGGACCGAGACCCAGTACTTC. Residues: CASRLWGTETQYF.

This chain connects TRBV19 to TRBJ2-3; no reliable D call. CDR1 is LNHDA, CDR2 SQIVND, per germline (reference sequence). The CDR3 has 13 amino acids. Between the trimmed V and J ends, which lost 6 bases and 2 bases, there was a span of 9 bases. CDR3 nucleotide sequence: TGTGCCAGTAGATCGGAAAACACAGATACGCAGTATTTT. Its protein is CASRSENTDTQYF.

The CDR3 here is CASRPPGPYEQYF. For the CDR3, the DNA is TGTGCCAGCAGACCCCCCGGGCCCTACGAGCAGTACTTC. This chain joins TRBV28 and TRBJ2-7; D uncertain. The germline CDR1 and CDR2 sequences are MDHEN and SYDVKM. V lost 6 bases to trimming and J lost 2 bases, with 11 bases between them. This CDR3 contains 13 residues.